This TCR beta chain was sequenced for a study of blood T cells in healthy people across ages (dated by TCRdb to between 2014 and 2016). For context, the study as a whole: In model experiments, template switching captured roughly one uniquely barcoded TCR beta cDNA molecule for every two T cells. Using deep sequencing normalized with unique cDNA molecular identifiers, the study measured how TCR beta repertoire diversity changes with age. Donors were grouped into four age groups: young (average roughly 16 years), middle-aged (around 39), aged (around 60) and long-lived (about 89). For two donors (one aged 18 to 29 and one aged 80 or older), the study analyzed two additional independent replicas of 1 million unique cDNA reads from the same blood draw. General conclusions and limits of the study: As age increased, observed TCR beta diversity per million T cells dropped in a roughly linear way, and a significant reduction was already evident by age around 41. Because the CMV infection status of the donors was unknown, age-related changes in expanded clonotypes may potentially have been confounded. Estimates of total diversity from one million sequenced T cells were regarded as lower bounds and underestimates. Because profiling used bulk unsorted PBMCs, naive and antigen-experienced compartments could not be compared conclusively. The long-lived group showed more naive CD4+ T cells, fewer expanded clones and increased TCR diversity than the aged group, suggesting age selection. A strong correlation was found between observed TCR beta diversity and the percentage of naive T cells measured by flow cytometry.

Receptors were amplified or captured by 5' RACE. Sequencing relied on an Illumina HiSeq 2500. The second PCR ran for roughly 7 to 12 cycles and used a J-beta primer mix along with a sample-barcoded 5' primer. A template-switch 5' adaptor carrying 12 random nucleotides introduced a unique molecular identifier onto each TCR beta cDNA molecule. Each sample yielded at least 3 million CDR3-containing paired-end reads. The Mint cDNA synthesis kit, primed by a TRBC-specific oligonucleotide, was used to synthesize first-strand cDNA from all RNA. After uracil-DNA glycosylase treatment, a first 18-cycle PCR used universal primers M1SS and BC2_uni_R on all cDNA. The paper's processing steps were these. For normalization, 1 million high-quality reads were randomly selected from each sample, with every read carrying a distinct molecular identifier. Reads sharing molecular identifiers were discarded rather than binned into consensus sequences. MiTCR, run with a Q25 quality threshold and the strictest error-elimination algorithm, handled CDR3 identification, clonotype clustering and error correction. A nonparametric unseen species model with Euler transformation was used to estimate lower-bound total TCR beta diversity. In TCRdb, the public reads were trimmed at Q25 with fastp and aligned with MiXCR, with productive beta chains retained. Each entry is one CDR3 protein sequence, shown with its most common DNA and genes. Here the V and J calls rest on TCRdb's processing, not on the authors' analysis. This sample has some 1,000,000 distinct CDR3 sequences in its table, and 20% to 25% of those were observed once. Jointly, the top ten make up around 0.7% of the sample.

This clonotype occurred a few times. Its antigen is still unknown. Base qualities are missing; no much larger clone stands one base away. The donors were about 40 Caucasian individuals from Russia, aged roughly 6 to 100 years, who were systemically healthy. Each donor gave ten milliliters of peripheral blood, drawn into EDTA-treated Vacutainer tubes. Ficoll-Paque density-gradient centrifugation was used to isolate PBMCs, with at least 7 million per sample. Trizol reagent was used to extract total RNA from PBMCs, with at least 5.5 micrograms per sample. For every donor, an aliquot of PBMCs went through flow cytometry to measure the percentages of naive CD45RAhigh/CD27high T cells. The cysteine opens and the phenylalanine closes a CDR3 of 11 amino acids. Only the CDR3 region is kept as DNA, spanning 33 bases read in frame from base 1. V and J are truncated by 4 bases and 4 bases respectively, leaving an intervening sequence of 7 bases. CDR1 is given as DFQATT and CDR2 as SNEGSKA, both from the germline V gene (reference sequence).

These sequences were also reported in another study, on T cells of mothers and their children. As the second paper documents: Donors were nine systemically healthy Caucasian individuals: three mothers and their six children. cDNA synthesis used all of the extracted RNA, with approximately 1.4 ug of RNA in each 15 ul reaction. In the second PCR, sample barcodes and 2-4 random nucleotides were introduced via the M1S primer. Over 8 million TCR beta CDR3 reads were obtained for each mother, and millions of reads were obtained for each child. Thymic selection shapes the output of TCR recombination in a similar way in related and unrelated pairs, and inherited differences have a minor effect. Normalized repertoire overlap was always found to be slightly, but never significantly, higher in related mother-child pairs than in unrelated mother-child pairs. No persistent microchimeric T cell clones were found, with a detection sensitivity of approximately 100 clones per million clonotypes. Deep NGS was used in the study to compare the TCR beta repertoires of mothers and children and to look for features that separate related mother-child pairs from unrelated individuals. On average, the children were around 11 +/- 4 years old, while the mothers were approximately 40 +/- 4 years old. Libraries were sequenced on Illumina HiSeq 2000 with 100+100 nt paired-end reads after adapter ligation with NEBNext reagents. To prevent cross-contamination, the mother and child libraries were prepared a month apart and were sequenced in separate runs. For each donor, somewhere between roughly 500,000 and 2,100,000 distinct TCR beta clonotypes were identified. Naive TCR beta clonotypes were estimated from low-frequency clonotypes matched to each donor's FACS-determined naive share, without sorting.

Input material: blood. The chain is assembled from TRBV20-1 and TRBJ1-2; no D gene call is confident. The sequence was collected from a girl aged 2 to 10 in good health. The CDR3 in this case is CSAIGSYGYTF. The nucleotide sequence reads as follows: TGCAGTGCTATCGGCAGCTATGGCTACACCTTC.